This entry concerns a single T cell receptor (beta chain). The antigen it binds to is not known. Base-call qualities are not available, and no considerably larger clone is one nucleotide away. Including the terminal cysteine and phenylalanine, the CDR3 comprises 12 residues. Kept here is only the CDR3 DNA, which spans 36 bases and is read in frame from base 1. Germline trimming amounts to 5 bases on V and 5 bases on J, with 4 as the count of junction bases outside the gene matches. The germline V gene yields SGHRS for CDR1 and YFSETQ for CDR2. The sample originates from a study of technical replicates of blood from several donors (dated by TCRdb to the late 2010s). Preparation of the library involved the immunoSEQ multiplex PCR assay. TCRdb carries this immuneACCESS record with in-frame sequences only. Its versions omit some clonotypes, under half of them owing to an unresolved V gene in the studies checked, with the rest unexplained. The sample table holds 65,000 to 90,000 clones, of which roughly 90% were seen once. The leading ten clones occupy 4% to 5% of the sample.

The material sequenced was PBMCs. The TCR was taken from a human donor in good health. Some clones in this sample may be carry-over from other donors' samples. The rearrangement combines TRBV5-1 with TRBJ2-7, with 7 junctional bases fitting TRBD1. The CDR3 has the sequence CASRSTGNEQYF. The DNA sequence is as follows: TGCGCCAGCAGATCGACAGGGAACGAGCAGTACTTC.